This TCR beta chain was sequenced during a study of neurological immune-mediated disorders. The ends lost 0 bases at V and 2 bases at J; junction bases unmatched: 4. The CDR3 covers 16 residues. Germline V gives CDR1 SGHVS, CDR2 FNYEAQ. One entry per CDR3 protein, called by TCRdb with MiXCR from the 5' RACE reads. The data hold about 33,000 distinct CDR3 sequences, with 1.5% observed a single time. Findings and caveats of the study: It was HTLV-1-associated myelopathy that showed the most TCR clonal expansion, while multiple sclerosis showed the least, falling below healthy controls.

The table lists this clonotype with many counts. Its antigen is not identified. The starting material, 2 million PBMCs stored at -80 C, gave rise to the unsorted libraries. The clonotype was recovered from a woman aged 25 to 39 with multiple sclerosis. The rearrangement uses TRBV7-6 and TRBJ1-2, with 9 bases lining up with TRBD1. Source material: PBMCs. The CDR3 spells CASSLAEDRGNYGYTF. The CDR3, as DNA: TGTGCCAGCAGCTTAGCGGAGGACAGGGGCAACTATGGCTACACCTTC.